This record looks at one T cell receptor beta chain sequence and its context. Its antigen is still unknown. This sample was taken from a study of T cell responses to AZD1222 COVID-19 vaccine. Study-wide results and caveats: Seropositive AZD1222 recipients at baseline numbered only five or six. Females outnumbered males among donors, who were mostly white British; clonal diversity was possibly underestimated.

TCRdb's table, derived via immunoSEQ multiplex PCR, lists solely in-frame clones and lacks some. The sample shows around 100,000 clones, approximately 83% of them seen only once. Germline V gene sequence: CDR1 DFQATT, CDR2 SNEGSKA (reference sequence). The CDR3 runs 13 residues. Between the trimmed V and J ends, which lost 3 bases and 5 bases, there was a span of 11 bases. This clonotype was obtained from an adult in good health. The V call is TRBV20-1, the J call TRBJ1-5; D may be TRBD1 (5 bases). This sample comprised peripheral blood, obtained on day 0 of AZD1222 vaccination. Written as DNA, the CDR3 is TGCAGTGCTAGTGAGGGGATTCATCAGCCCCAGCATTTT. Translation: CSASEGIHQPQHF.